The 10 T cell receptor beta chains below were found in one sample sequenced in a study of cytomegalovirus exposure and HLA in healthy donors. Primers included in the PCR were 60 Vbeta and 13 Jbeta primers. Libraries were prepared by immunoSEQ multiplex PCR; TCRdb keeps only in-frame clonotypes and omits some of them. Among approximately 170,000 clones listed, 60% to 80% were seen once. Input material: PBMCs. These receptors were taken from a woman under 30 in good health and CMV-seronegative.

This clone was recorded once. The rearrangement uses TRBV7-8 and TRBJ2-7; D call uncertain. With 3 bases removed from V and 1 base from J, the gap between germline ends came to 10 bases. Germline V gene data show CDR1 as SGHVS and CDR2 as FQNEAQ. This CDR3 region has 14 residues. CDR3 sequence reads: CASSFETGSYEQYF. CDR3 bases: TGTGCCAGCAGCTTCGAAACCGGTTCCTACGAGCAGTACTTC.

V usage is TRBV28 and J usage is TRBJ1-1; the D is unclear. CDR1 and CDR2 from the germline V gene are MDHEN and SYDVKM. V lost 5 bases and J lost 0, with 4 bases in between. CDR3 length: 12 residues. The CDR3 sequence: CASSPMNTEAFF. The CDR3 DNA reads TGTGCCAGCAGTCCAATGAACACTGAAGCTTTCTTT.

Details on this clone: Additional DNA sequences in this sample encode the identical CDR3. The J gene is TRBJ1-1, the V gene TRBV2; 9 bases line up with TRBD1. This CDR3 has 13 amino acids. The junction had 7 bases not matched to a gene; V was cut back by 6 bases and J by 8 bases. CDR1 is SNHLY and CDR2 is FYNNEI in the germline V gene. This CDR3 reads CASRLTGGTEAFF. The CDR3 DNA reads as TGTGCCAGCAGGTTAACAGGGGGCACCGAAGCTTTCTTT.

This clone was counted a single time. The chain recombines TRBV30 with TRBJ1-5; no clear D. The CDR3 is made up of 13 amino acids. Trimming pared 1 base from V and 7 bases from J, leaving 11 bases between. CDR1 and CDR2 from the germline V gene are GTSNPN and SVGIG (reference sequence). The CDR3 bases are TGTGCCTGGAGTGATGATCTGACACAGCCCCAGCATTTT. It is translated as CAWSDDLTQPQHF.

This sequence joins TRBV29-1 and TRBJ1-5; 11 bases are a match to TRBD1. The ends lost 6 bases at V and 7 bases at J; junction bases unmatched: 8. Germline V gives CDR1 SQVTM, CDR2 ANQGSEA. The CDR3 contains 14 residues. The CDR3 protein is CSVAGTGGGQPQHF. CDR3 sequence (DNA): TGCAGCGTAGCCGGGACAGGGGGTGGACAGCCCCAGCATTTT. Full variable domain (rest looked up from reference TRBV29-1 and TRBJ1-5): SAVISQKPSRDICQRGTSLTIQCQVDSQVTMMFWYRQQPGQSLTLIATANQGSEATYESGFVIDKFPISRPNLTFSTLTVSNMSPEDSSIYLCSVAGTGGGQPQHFGDGTRLSIL.

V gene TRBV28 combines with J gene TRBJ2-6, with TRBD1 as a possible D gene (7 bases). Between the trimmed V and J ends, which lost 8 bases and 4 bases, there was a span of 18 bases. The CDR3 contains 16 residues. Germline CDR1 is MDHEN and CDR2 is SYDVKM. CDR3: CASSQWRGQGANVLTF. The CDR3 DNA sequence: TGTGCCAGCTCCCAGTGGAGGGGGCAAGGGGCCAACGTCCTGACTTTC.

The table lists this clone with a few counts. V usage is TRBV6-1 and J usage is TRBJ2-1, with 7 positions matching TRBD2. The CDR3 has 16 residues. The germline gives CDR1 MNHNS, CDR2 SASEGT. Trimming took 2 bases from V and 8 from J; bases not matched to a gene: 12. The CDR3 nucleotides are TGTGCCAGCAGTGAACAGGCCGCGGGGGTTAGGGATGAGCAGTTCTTC. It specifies CASSEQAAGVRDEQFF.

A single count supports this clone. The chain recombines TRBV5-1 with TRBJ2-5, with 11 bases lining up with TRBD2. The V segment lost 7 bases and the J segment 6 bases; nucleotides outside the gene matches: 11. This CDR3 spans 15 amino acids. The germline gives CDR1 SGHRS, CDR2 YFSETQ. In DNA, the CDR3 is TGCGCCAGCCTGGGCCTAGCGGGGGGAGGAAAGACCCAGTACTTC. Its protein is CASLGLAGGGKTQYF.

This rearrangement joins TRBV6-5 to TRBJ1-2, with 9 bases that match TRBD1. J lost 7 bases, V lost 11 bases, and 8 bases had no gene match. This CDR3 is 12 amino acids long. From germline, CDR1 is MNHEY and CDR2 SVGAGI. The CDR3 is CASRDRVFGYTF. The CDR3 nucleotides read TGTGCCTCCCGGGACAGGGTTTTTGGCTACACCTTC.

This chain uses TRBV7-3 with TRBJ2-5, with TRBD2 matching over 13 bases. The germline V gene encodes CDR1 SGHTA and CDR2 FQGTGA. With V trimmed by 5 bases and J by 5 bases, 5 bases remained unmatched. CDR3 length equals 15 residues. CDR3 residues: CASSKLAGGVETQYF. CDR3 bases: TGTGCCAGCAGCAAACTAGCGGGGGGGGTGGAGACCCAGTACTTC.